This TCR beta chain was profiled in a study of monozygotic twins with inflammatory bowel disease. The CDR3 length is 11 residues. The V gene's germline CDR1 is GTSNPN and CDR2 SVGIG (reference sequence). Investigators pulled total RNA out of whole blood and did not sort T cells. Findings of the study overall: Diversity of TCRbeta measured by inverse Simpson was lower in IBD patients than in healthy co-twins. Fewer clonotypes were shared with others by IBD patients than by healthy twins, especially with disease activity.

Nested PCRs (about 17 and 10 cycles, two total) were applied to TCRalpha and TCRbeta cDNA. TCRdb re-called the 5' RACE reads, yielding one record per CDR3 amino acid sequence without DNA. The table for this sample gives a few hundred thousand distinct CDR3 sequences. As for this clonotype: Its antigen remains unidentified.

This chain connects TRBV30 to TRBJ1-2. The receptor comes from a human donor with ulcerative colitis or Crohn's disease, or a healthy co-twin of an affected twin (not recorded which). The sample was blood. The CDR3 sequence is CAWSVVIRYTF. The variable domain in full, with the rest retrieved from reference TRBV30 and TRBJ1-2, is SQTIHQWPATLVQPVGSPLSLECTVEGTSNPNLYWYRQAAGRGLQLLFYSVGIGQISSEVPQNLSASRPQDRQFILSSKKLLLSDSGFYLCAWSVVIRYTFGSGTRLTVV.